The rows below give T cell receptor beta chains drawn from one sample of a study of T cell changes during pregnancy in multiple sclerosis. Clones were sequenced by immunoSEQ multiplex PCR, and TCRdb holds only the in-frame ones, with some missing. Of under 65,000 clones in the sample, around 90% were seen once. The source was CD4+ T cells from peripheral blood mononuclear cells, collected after pregnancy. The receptors were sampled from a female donor in good health, enrolled as a control in a pregnancy study. The CDR3 runs from the conserved cysteine through the conserved F or W. The D gene is left open where the match is weak. Where a row states a size, it is once, few, many or the class of an expanded clone; other rows omit it.

d_call,v_call,clone_size,j_call,cdr3_nt,cdr3_aa
TRBD1,TRBV6-5,.,TRBJ1-1,TGTGCCAGCAGTTACTCGGTCGGGACAGGGGGCACTGAAGCTTTCTTT,CASSYSVGTGGTEAFF
TRBD1,TRBV7-9,.,TRBJ1-4,TGTGCCAGCAGCTTAGGGGGTCCGACAGGGGAAAAACTGTTTTTT,CASSLGGPTGEKLFF
.,TRBV28,.,TRBJ2-7,TGTGCCAGCACACCGGGACACGTTTACGACGAGCAGTACTTC,CASTPGHVYDEQYF
.,TRBV7-2,.,TRBJ2-2,TGTGCCAGCAGCTTAGCGCGGCTCAGCACCGGGGAGCTGTTTTTT,CASSLARLSTGELFF
TRBD2,TRBV25-1,.,TRBJ2-1,TGTGCCAGCAGTGAGGTAGCGGGAGGATACAATGAGCAGTTCTTC,CASSEVAGGYNEQFF
.,TRBV28,.,TRBJ1-1,TGTGCCAGCAGTTCGTCCGGGACTGAAGCTTTCTTT,CASSSSGTEAFF
TRBD1,TRBV4-1,.,TRBJ1-5,TGCGCCAGCAGCCAGGTTGGACAGGGGTCTAAAATGCGTCAGCCCCAGCATTTT,CASSQVGQGSKMRQPQHF
TRBD1,TRBV2,.,TRBJ1-5,TGTGCCAGCAGACACGGACAGGGGGCGCAGGGAGGTAATCAGCCCCAGCATTTT,CASRHGQGAQGGNQPQHF
.,TRBV28,.,TRBJ2-1,TGTGCCAGCAGAAGTTCCGAGCGCCGCTACAATGAGCAGTTCTTC,CASRSSERRYNEQFF
TRBD1,TRBV6-5,.,TRBJ2-7,TGTGCCAGCAGAAACCCGGAAGGGGGCCCGCAGCAGTACTTC,CASRNPEGGPQQYF
.,TRBV30,.,TRBJ1-3,TGTGCCTGGGGGCAGGGTTCTGGAAACACCATATATTTT,CAWGQGSGNTIYF
TRBD1,TRBV6-6,.,TRBJ1-1,TGTGCCAGCAGGGGGACAGCCTCTGAAGCTTTCTTT,CASRGTASEAFF
.,TRBV2,.,TRBJ2-7,TGTGCCAGCAGTACCCACTTCCGGGGGTACGAGCAGTACTTC,CASSTHFRGYEQYF
.,TRBV7-9,.,TRBJ1-2,TGTGCCAGCAGCCTCCACGCGCTCCTACGCCGGGACTATGGCTACACCTTC,CASSLHALLRRDYGYTF
TRBD1,TRBV29-1,.,TRBJ1-2,TGCAGCGCGGGGGACAGGGCAGGCGGAACCTTC,CSAGDRAGGTF
.,TRBV18,once,TRBJ1-3,TGTGCCAGCTCATCAGCTGGAAACACCATATATTTT,CASSSAGNTIYF
TRBD2,TRBV5-6,.,TRBJ2-3,TGTGCCAGCAGAGGTAGCGGGAGGAATACGCAGTATTTT,CASRGSGRNTQYF
TRBD1,TRBV5-1,.,TRBJ1-2,TGCGCCAGCAGCTTGGACAGGGGGGCTTTGGGCTACACCTTC,CASSLDRGALGYTF
.,TRBV28,.,TRBJ1-1,TGTGCCAGCAGTACCATTGGGGGGGCGCAAACTGAAGCTTTCTTT,CASSTIGGAQTEAFF
TRBD1,TRBV18,.,TRBJ2-6,TGTGCCAGCTCACCTCTACCGACAGGGACCGGGGCCAACGTCCTGACTTTC,CASSPLPTGTGANVLTF
.,TRBV6-1,.,TRBJ2-1,TGTGCCAGCCGGCCCCCCAACAGGGAGCAGTTCTTC,CASRPPNREQFF
TRBD2,TRBV7-9,.,TRBJ2-7,TGTGCCAGCAGCTTAGGCGGCGGGGGCTCCTACGAGCAGTACTTC,CASSLGGGGSYEQYF
TRBD1,TRBV28,once,TRBJ1-1,TGTGCCAGCAGGCCCACAGGGGGCACTGAAGCTTTCTTT,CASRPTGGTEAFF
TRBD1,TRBV7-3,.,TRBJ2-2,TGTGCCAGCAGCCGACAGGGTTGGACCGGGGAGCTGTTTTTT,CASSRQGWTGELFF
.,TRBV28,.,TRBJ1-2,TGTGCCAGCGGACTTAGAAGCTACACCTTC,CASGLRSYTF
TRBD1,TRBV19,once,TRBJ2-3,TGTGCCAGTAGTATAGTAGGGACAGGGGCCGATACGCAGTATTTT,CASSIVGTGADTQYF
TRBD2,TRBV10-3,.,TRBJ2-7,TGTGCCATCAGTCTGCAACTAGCGGGATCTGGCGAGCAGTACTTC,CAISLQLAGSGEQYF
TRBD1,TRBV28,.,TRBJ2-7,TGTGCCAGCAGTCCAGGGGGACAGTTATCCTACGAGCAGTACTTC,CASSPGGQLSYEQYF
.,TRBV2,.,TRBJ1-2,TGTGCCAGCAGTGAAGCGCTTCAGGGGCTGTATGGCTACACCTTC,CASSEALQGLYGYTF
TRBD1,TRBV5-1,.,TRBJ2-3,TGCGCCAGCAGCCTCGGACAGGGGGGGGATACGCAGTATTTT,CASSLGQGGDTQYF
.,TRBV12-1,.,TRBJ1-5,TGTGCCAGCCCGCAGGGTGGAGATCAGCCCCAGCATTTT,CASPQGGDQPQHF
.,TRBV7-9,.,TRBJ1-2,TGTGCCAGCAGCTCAACCCAACAGGGAGTTTATGGCTACACCTTC,CASSSTQQGVYGYTF
.,TRBV18,.,TRBJ2-3,TGTGCCAGCTCACCACCGTCTATAGCAGATACGCAGTATTTT,CASSPPSIADTQYF
TRBD1,TRBV19,.,TRBJ2-1,TGTGCCAGTAGTAGCCCGGGACAGGGGTTAAATGAGCAGTTCTTC,CASSSPGQGLNEQFF
TRBD1,TRBV14,.,TRBJ2-6,TGTGCCAGCAGCCAATTACCAGGACAGGGGGACTCTGGGGCCAACGTCCTGACTTTC,CASSQLPGQGDSGANVLTF
.,TRBV27,.,TRBJ2-1,TGTGCCAGCAGTCCCCTTGGGGGGAGGTCTTATGAGCAGTTCTTC,CASSPLGGRSYEQFF
TRBD1,TRBV25-1,.,TRBJ1-1,TGTGCCAGCAGTGGCGGACAGGGCGCTGAAGCTTTCTTT,CASSGGQGAEAFF
.,TRBV7-3,.,TRBJ1-1,TGTGCCAGCAGCTCCAACCAGGGAGGGACTGAAGCTTTCTTT,CASSSNQGGTEAFF
TRBD1,TRBV6-4,.,TRBJ1-1,TGTGCCAGCAGTCCCGGGACAGGAAACGGCGGGACTGAAGCTTTCTTT,CASSPGTGNGGTEAFF
TRBD1,TRBV19,.,TRBJ1-2,TGTGCCAGTAGTCTGGGACAGGGGATGGGTGGCTACACCTTC,CASSLGQGMGGYTF
.,TRBV4-1,.,TRBJ1-5,TGCGCCAGCAGCCAAGATCCCCTTGATCAGCCCCAGCATTTT,CASSQDPLDQPQHF
TRBD2,TRBV15,.,TRBJ2-5,TGTGCCACCAGCAACCTGATGGGACTAGCGGGAGGAGGCGGGGAGACCCAGTACTTC,CATSNLMGLAGGGGETQYF
.,TRBV4-2,.,TRBJ2-7,TGTGCCAGCAGCCGCCGGGACATCGCATACGAGCAGTACTTC,CASSRRDIAYEQYF